Listed below are T cell receptor beta chains from one sample, sequenced in a study of regulatory T cells in long-lasting Graves disease. TCRdb recomputed calls from the multiplex PCR reads with MiXCR, one row per CDR3 protein. This sample yields over 300,000 distinct CDR3 sequences, of which about 14% are seen a single time; approximately 22% belongs to the top ten. Sequenced here: peripheral blood mononuclear cells (PBMCs), sampled at new diagnosis, from a patient treated with antithyroid drugs. Receptors originate from a female donor with Graves disease. The CDR3 runs from the conserved cysteine through the conserved F or W. Fields, in order: D gene, J gene, clone size, V gene, CDR3 protein, CDR3 DNA. A D gene is named only where the DNA matches it firmly. Clone size appears in some rows only: once, few, many, or a class for an expanded clone.

-	TRBJ1-1	many	TRBV28	CASSPPEERTEAFF	TGTGCCAGCAGTCCCCCCGAGGAGCGGACTGAAGCTTTCTTT
-	TRBJ1-1	few	TRBV19	CASRLGGVDTEAFF	TGTGCCAGTAGACTGGGAGGGGTGGATACTGAAGCTTTCTTT
-	TRBJ2-1	many	TRBV12-3/TRBV12-4	CASSSGTGAYNEQFF	TGTGCCAGCAGTTCCGGGACTGGAGCCTACAATGAGCAGTTCTTC
-	TRBJ1-1	many	TRBV12-3/TRBV12-4	CASPQNTEAFF	TGTGCCAGCCCTCAGAACACTGAAGCTTTCTTT
-	TRBJ2-3	many	TRBV7-9	CASSPPRMAGTGTQYF	TGTGCCAGCAGCCCACCACGGATGGCGGGTACGGGTACGCAGTATTTT
-	TRBJ1-5	many	TRBV18	CASSPGGGNQPQHF	TGTGCCAGTTCACCGGGGGGGGGGAATCAGCCCCAGCATTTT
TRBD2	TRBJ2-7	many	TRBV6-2/TRBV6-3	CASFGLADSYEQYF	TGTGCCAGCTTCGGTCTAGCGGACTCCTACGAGCAGTACTTC
TRBD2	TRBJ2-2	many	TRBV6-5	CASSYGISGRGETGELFF	TGTGCCAGCAGTTACGGTATTAGCGGGAGAGGGGAGACCGGGGAGCTGTTTTTT
-	TRBJ2-3	many	TRBV28	CASSLSVDTQYF	TGTGCCAGCAGTTTGTCCGTGGATACGCAGTATTTT
TRBD1	TRBJ2-5	many	TRBV27	CASKGQTQETQYF	TGTGCCAGCAAGGGACAGACACAAGAGACCCAGTACTTC
-	TRBJ2-5	few	TRBV5-1	CASSLGQNLETQYF	TGCGCCAGCAGCTTGGGGCAGAATTTGGAGACCCAGTACTTC
-	TRBJ1-1	many	TRBV11-2	CASSLPRRLGSEAFF	TGTGCCAGCAGCTTACCACGGCGGTTAGGATCCGAAGCTTTCTTT
TRBD2	TRBJ2-5	many	TRBV28	CASSQAGEQETQYF	TGTGCCAGCAGTCAAGCGGGAGAGCAAGAGACCCAGTACTTC
-	TRBJ2-3	-	TRBV5-1	CASSLRAGTDTQYF	TGCGCCAGCAGCTTGAGGGCCGGAACAGATACGCAGTATTTT
-	TRBJ2-7	many	TRBV5-1	CASSFGGLTDYEQYF	TGCGCCAGCAGCTTTGGAGGACTAACAGACTACGAGCAGTACTTC
-	TRBJ2-7	many	TRBV5-1	CASSLDPGYEQYF	TGCGCCAGCAGCTTGGATCCAGGATACGAGCAGTACTTC
-	TRBJ1-1	many	TRBV5-1	CASSLAGLAEAFF	TGCGCCAGCAGCTTGGCAGGGCTCGCTGAAGCTTTCTTT
-	TRBJ1-6	many	TRBV28	CASTALVRSPLHF	TGTGCCAGCACCGCGCTCGTCCGTTCACCCCTCCACTTT
TRBD2	TRBJ2-1	many	TRBV5-8	CASLLAGGPRNEQFF	TGTGCCAGTCTCCTAGCGGGAGGGCCCCGCAATGAGCAGTTCTTC
-	TRBJ2-2	-	TRBV2	CASNPGHTGELFF	TGTGCCAGCAATCCGGGGCACACCGGGGAGCTGTTTTTT
TRBD2	TRBJ2-7	once	TRBV29-1	CSVNSGRTYEQYF	TGCAGCGTCAACAGCGGGAGGACCTACGAGCAGTACTTC
TRBD1	TRBJ1-1	many	TRBV2	CASSPGRQGRTEAFF	TGTGCCAGCAGCCCAGGAAGACAGGGGAGGACTGAAGCTTTCTTT
-	TRBJ1-2	many	TRBV29-1	CSVEGGTYGYTF	TGCAGCGTTGAGGGGGGGACGTATGGCTACACCTTC
TRBD1	TRBJ2-7	many	TRBV7-2	CASSPGQGSSYEQYF	TGCGCCAGCAGCCCAGGACAGGGTAGCTCCTACGAGCAGTACTTC
-	TRBJ1-2	many	TRBV2	CASSEAPGRNYGYTF	TGTGCCAGCAGTGAAGCACCGGGCAGAAACTATGGCTACACCTTC
-	TRBJ1-5	many	TRBV4-1	CASSPEPSNQPQHF	TGCGCCAGCAGCCCCGAACCTAGCAATCAGCCCCAGCATTTT
TRBD1	TRBJ2-5	few	TRBV7-9	CASSSRQGAGETQYF	TGTGCCAGCAGCTCCCGACAGGGGGCGGGGGAGACCCAGTACTTC
-	TRBJ2-5	many	TRBV6-2/TRBV6-3	CASTAVGGLQETQYF	TGTGCCAGTACGGCGGTGGGGGGTCTTCAAGAGACCCAGTACTTC
-	TRBJ2-7	many	TRBV25-1	CASSESGRGAPYEQYF	TGTGCCAGCAGTGAATCGGGCAGGGGAGCTCCCTACGAGCAGTACTTC
TRBD2	TRBJ2-3	-	TRBV5-1	CASSLAGEGRTDTQYF	TGCGCCAGCAGCTTGGCCGGGGAGGGCCGCACAGATACGCAGTATTTT
TRBD2	TRBJ2-1	-	TRBV14	CASSQDGLAGLTFYNEQFF	TGTGCCAGCAGCCAAGACGGACTAGCGGGCCTAACGTTCTACAATGAGCAGTTCTTC
-	TRBJ2-1	many	TRBV27	CASSLRDNEQFF	TGTGCCAGCAGTTTAAGAGACAATGAGCAGTTCTTC
TRBD2	TRBJ2-5	-	TRBV7-9	CASSFRPGTSTAAETQYF	TGTGCCAGCAGCTTTCGTCCCGGGACTAGTACGGCTGCGGAGACCCAGTACTTC
TRBD1	TRBJ2-7	-	TRBV5-1	CASSGDRGAYEQYF	TGCGCCAGCAGCGGGGACAGGGGGGCCTACGAGCAGTACTTC
TRBD2	TRBJ2-3	many	TRBV5-1	CASSLFPGLPVLQYF	TGCGCCAGCAGCTTGTTCCCGGGACTACCTGTCTTGCAGTATTTT
-	TRBJ1-6	many	TRBV7-2	CASSSTPFNSPLHF	TGTGCCAGCAGTTCCACCCCTTTTAATTCACCCCTCCACTTT
TRBD1	TRBJ2-1	many	TRBV12-5	CASGLVLGQGGNEQFF	TGTGCTAGTGGTTTGGTACTGGGACAGGGTGGGAATGAGCAGTTCTTC
-	TRBJ2-6	-	TRBV2	CASSRDLEFAGANVLTF	TGTGCCAGCAGTCGGGACCTCGAGTTTGCTGGGGCCAACGTCCTGACTTTC
-	TRBJ1-2	many	TRBV5-6	CASSPSGVYGYTF	TGTGCCAGCAGCCCCAGCGGCGTCTATGGCTACACCTTC
-	TRBJ1-1	many	TRBV12-3/TRBV12-4	CASSLAEKGGTEAFF	TGTGCCAGCAGTTTAGCGGAAAAGGGTGGCACTGAAGCTTTCTTT
-	TRBJ2-7	many	TRBV9	CASSEDLGAYEQYF	TGTGCCAGCAGCGAGGACCTGGGGGCCTACGAGCAGTACTTC
-	TRBJ2-7	many	TRBV12-3/TRBV12-4	CASSFLRAEQYF	TGTGCCAGCAGTTTCTTGAGGGCCGAGCAGTACTTC
TRBD1	TRBJ1-5	many	TRBV6-2/TRBV6-3	CASSWGQISNQPQHF	TGTGCCAGCAGCTGGGGACAGATTAGCAATCAGCCCCAGCATTTT
-	TRBJ2-3	-	TRBV12-3/TRBV12-4	CASNWSDTQYF	TGTGCCAGCAATTGGTCAGATACGCAGTATTTT
TRBD1	TRBJ2-2	-	TRBV27	CASSWTGASRTGELFF	TGTGCCAGCAGCTGGACAGGGGCCTCGAGGACCGGGGAGCTGTTTTTT
TRBD2	TRBJ2-3	-	TRBV7-2	CASSLDVAGDYTDTQYF	TGTGCCAGCAGCTTAGACGTAGCGGGGGACTACACAGATACGCAGTATTTT
-	TRBJ1-1	-	TRBV10-3	CAIERQMNTEAFF	TGTGCCATCGAGAGACAGATGAACACTGAAGCTTTCTTT
TRBD1	TRBJ2-2	-	TRBV20-1	CSARAGTGRTNTGELFF	TGCAGTGCTAGAGCGGGGACAGGGCGCACTAACACCGGGGAGCTGTTTTTT
-	TRBJ2-1	many	TRBV15	CATSREGGVNEQFF	TGTGCCACCAGCAGAGAAGGGGGGGTCAATGAGCAGTTCTTC
-	TRBJ1-5	many	TRBV6-1	CASTSGWGTQPQHF	TGTGCCAGCACCTCGGGTTGGGGTACTCAGCCCCAGCATTTT